This T cell receptor beta chain was obtained from a study of identical twins. Study-wide findings and caveats: It was out-of-frame TCR alpha sharing in monozygotic twins that models underestimated. Within cord blood, abundant beta clonotypes carried fewer insertions, but memory repertoires showed no such trend.

TCRdb reprocessed the 5' RACE reads via MiXCR and lists one record per CDR3 protein. The table lists 350,000 to 600,000 distinct CDR3 sequences, 13% to 15% of them singletons. The CDR3 totals 15 residues. CDR1 is SGHTA and CDR2 is FQGNSA in the germline V gene. The V end was cut by 2 bases, the J end by 6 bases, with 14 bases between. As concerns this clonotype: Its antigen is as yet unknown.

These data also formed part of another study, on yellow fever vaccine responses in identical twins.

The clonotype originates from a young woman in good health. The rearrangement joins TRBV7-2 to TRBJ1-5; D is unclear. The source material was CD4+ T cells sorted from blood. This CDR3 is CASSLSNRWGQPQHF. CDR3 sequence (DNA): TGTGCCAGCAGCTTATCGAATAGGTGGGGTCAGCCCCAGCATTTT.